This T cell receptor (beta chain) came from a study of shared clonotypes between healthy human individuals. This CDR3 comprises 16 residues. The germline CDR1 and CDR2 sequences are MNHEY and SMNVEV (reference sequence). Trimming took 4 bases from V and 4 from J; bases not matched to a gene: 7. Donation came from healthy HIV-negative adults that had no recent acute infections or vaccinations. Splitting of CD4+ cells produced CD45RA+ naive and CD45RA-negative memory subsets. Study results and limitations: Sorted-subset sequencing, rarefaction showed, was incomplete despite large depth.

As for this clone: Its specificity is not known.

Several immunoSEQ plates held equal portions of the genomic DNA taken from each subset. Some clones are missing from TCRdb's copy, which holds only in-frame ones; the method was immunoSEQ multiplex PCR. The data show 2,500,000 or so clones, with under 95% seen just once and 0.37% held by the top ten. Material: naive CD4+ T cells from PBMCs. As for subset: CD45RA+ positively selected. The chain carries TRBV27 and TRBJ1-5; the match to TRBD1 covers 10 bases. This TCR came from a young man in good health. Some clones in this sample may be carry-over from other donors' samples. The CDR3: CASSSTGTGVNQPQHF. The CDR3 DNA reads TGTGCCAGCAGTTCCACCGGGACAGGGGTAAATCAGCCCCAGCATTTT.